Presented here are 15 T cell receptor beta chains from one specimen sequenced in a study of monozygotic twins with inflammatory bowel disease. Using the 5' RACE reads, TCRdb records one entry per CDR3 protein without DNA. This sample's clone table lists about 300,000 distinct CDR3 sequences. Input material: blood. These receptors all stem from a human donor with ulcerative colitis or Crohn's disease, or a healthy co-twin of an affected twin (not recorded which).

The gene calls are TRBV28 and TRBJ2-7; TCRdb outputs TRBD1, but without DNA this stays unchecked. Germline loops: CDR1 MDHEN, CDR2 SYDVKM. The CDR3 length is 14 residues. CDR3 region: CASSPPRLGHEQYF. Full variable domain (rest looked up from reference TRBV28 and TRBJ2-7): DVKVTQSSRYLVKRTGEKVFLECVQDMDHENMFWYRQDPGLGLRLIYFSYDVKMKEKGDIPEGYSVSREKKERFSLILESASTNQTSMYLCASSPPRLGHEQYFGPGTRLTVT.

The V gene is TRBV7-9, the J gene TRBJ2-7; the D call from TCRdb, TRBD1, cannot be confirmed without DNA. Germline-derived CDR1 and CDR2 are SEHNR and FQNEAQ (reference sequence). This CDR3 is 13 amino acids long. The CDR3: CASSLSGLREQYF.

The chain joins TRBV27 to TRBJ1-4; the D gene TCRdb calls, TRBD1, cannot be checked with no DNA. From germline, CDR1 is MNHEY and CDR2 SMNVEV (reference sequence). The CDR3 has 15 residues. The CDR3 reads CASGSMGAGGEKLFF.

The gene calls are TRBV7-8 and TRBJ2-1; TCRdb's D call of TRBD1 is untestable without DNA. Germline values: CDR1 SGHVS, CDR2 FQNEAQ. This CDR3 contains 15 residues. The CDR3 loop is CASFRSAQIYNEQFF. Full variable domain (missing parts from reference TRBV7-8 and TRBJ2-1): GAGVSQSPRYKVAKRGQDVALRCDPISGHVSLFWYQQALGQGPEFLTYFQNEAQLDKSGLPSDRFFAERPEGSVSTLKIQRTQQEDSAVYLCASFRSAQIYNEQFFGPGTRLTVL.

The chain couples TRBV20-1 to TRBJ1-1. This CDR3 is built from 13 residues. Per the germline V gene, CDR1 is DFQATT and CDR2 is SNEGSKA (reference sequence). This CDR3 is CSAYYRNSREAFF.

The chain joins TRBV15 to TRBJ2-3; TCRdb's assignment of TRBD1 cannot be checked, as there is no DNA. From germline, CDR1 is LNHNV and CDR2 YYDKDF (reference sequence). The CDR3 is made up of 16 amino acids. This chain's CDR3 is CATSRGAEASTDTQYF.

The chain couples TRBV5-1 to TRBJ2-1; TCRdb gives TRBD1 as the D gene, but with no DNA this cannot be confirmed. The germline gives CDR1 SGHRS, CDR2 YFSETQ. The CDR3 totals 15 residues. The CDR3: CASSLGRTGENEQFF.

This sequence joins TRBV10-1 and TRBJ2-5; TCRdb names TRBD1, which stays unverified in the absence of DNA. Germline CDR1 is WNHNN and CDR2 is SYGVQD (reference sequence). This CDR3 region has 15 residues. CDR3 amino acids: CASSKGTGGSGTQYF.

The V gene is TRBV7-2, the J gene TRBJ2-3; TCRdb indicates TRBD1, and absent DNA this call remains unverified. CDR1 is SGHTA and CDR2 is FQGNSA in the germline V gene. The CDR3 length is 15 residues. This CDR3 is CASSLQGSVVDTQYF.

The chain links TRBV5-8 to TRBJ2-5; TCRdb lists TRBD1, though no DNA is available to test this call. Germline V CDR1 and CDR2: SGHTS, YDEGEE. The length of the CDR3 is 13 residues. CDR3 amino acids: CASRLGQGETQYF. Full variable domain (rest looked up from reference TRBV5-8 and TRBJ2-5): EAGVTQSPTHLIKTRGQQATLRCSPISGHTSVYWYQQALGLGLQFLLWYDEGEERNRGNFPPRFSGRQFPNYSSELNVNALELEDSALYLCASRLGQGETQYFGPGTRLLVL.

This chain links TRBV7-2 with TRBJ2-7; TCRdb's D call, TRBD2, is unchecked because there is no DNA. Germline CDR1 reads SGHTA; CDR2 reads FQGNSA. This CDR3 is 15 amino acids long. The CDR3 is CASSFRRERFNEQYF.

The chain is built from TRBV28 and TRBJ2-2. There are 12 residues in the CDR3. Germline CDR1 is MDHEN and CDR2 is SYDVKM. This chain's CDR3 is CASSPFNEELFF.

V usage is TRBV7-2 and J usage is TRBJ2-4. This CDR3 is 14 amino acids long. Germline lookup yields CDR1 SGHTA and CDR2 FQGNSA. CDR3 amino acids: CASGAFKSQNIQYF.

This chain connects TRBV2 to TRBJ2-7; TCRdb's assignment of TRBD1 cannot be checked, as there is no DNA. There are 15 residues in the CDR3. CDR1 and CDR2 from the germline V gene are SNHLY and FYNNEI. CDR3 sequence reads: CASSEEGAPIHEQYF.

The rearrangement joins TRBV4-3 to TRBJ2-3; the D call from TCRdb, TRBD2, cannot be confirmed without DNA. This CDR3 is built from 16 residues. The germline CDR1 and CDR2 sequences are LGHNA and YSLEER. CDR3 in amino acids: CASSPRLAASTDTQYF.